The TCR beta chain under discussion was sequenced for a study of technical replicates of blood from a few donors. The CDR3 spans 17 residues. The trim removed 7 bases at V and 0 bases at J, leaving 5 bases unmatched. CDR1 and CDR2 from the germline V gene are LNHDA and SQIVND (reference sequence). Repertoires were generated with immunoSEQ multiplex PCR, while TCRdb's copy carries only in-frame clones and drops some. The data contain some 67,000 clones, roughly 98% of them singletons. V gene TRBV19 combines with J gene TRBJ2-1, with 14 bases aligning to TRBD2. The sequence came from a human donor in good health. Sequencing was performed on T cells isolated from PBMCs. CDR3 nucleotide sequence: TGTGCCAGTACCAGACTAGCGGGGGGGAGCTCCTACAATGAGCAGTTCTTC. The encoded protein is CASTRLAGGSSYNEQFF.